This T cell receptor (beta chain) was recorded in a study of neurological immune-mediated disorders. TCRdb passed the 5' RACE reads through MiXCR, listing each CDR3 protein once. Here the sample spans 50,000 to 65,000 distinct CDR3 sequences, under 5.5% being singletons. CDR1 and CDR2 (germline): SEHNR, FQNEAQ (reference sequence). The CDR3 consists of 18 residues. Trimming removed 7 bases from V and 3 bases from J; junction bases left unmatched: 17. This clonotype was observed a few times. The sequencing input was PBMCs. The J gene is TRBJ1-2, the V gene TRBV7-9, with 10 bases matching TRBD1. The TCR was taken from a woman aged 45 to 65 with multiple sclerosis. The CDR3 region has the DNA TGTGCCAGCAACAAGCTGGGGACAGGGGCCGCGCGGGACTATGGCTACACCTTC. This translates into CASNKLGTGAARDYGYTF.